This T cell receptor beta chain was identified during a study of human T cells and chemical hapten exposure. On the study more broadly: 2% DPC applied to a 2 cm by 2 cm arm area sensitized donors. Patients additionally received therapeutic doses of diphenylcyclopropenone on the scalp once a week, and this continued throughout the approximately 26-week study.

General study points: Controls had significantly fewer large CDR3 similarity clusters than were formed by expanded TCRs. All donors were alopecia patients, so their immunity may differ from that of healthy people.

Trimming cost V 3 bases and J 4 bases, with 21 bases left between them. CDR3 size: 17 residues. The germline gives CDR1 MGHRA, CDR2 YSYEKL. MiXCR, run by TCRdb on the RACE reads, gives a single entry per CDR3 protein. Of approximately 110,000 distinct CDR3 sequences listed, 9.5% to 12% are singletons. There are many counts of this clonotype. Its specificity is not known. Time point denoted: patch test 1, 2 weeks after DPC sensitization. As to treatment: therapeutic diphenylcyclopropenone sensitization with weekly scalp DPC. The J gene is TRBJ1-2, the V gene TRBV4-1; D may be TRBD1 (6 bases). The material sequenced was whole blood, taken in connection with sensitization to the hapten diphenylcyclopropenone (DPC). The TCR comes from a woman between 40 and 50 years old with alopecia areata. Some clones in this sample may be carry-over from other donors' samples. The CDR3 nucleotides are TGCGCCAGCAGCCAGACCCTTTCGGGGGGCTCATTCTATGGCTACACCTTC. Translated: CASSQTLSGGSFYGYTF.